Sequencing of this T cell receptor (beta chain) was carried out in a study of shared clonotypes between healthy human individuals (dated by TCRdb to 2018 to 2021). Regarding the research as a whole: The cohort comprised two women and a few men aged 18 to 49 years. For each donor, CD4 naive and CD4 memory were each given three plates, CD8 naive was given two plates, and CD8 memory was given one plate. The study deeply sequenced blood TCR repertoires of five healthy adults to estimate repertoire size and the extent of clonotype sharing between individuals. Different laboratories and diverse techniques were used to prepare libraries and sequence TCR repertoires, to increase sequencing depth and limit assay-specific biases. Per donor, leukapheresis produced somewhere between about 0.9 and 9 billion PBMCs.

TCR CDR3 regions were amplified from genomic DNA by multiplex PCR using the deep immunoSEQ assay. Genomic DNA extracted from each cell subset was distributed evenly over all wells of several immunoSEQ 96-well plates, and each plate served as one replicate. For sorted subsets, roughly 200 ng of genomic DNA, equivalent to around 31,000 T cell genomes, went into each replicate PCR. The purified libraries were quantified using a Qubit 3.0 fluorometer, sized with a Bioanalyzer 2100, and then quantified again using the KAPA Library Quantification kit. A separate single-read 150-cycle Illumina NextSeq 550 flow cell was used to sequence each immunoSEQ 96-well plate. The published analysis was carried out like this. Because the immunoSEQ output held only junctional sequences and lacked quality scores, the filtering could not match the filtering applied to full-length reads. To assign V/J genes and CDR3, sequences were annotated against IMGT germline references using PyIR, a Python wrapper for IgBLAST v1.9. Reads with weak V/J assignments (E-value above 1e-6), missing CDR3, stop codons, out-of-frame junctions, or ambiguous translated residues were removed. A V3J clonotype was defined by an identical inferred V gene, J gene, and CDR3 amino acid sequence. The percentage overlap between two repertoires was calculated by dividing the number of shared unique clonotypes by the size of the smaller repertoire. Repertoire richness was assessed with RTK rarefaction, the Chao1 estimator, and Recon v2.1 estimates of unobserved clonotypes. For all TCRbeta clonotypes obtained by the gDNA method from four donors, generation probabilities were computed with OLGA. The immuneACCESS repertoire file appears here via TCRdb, limited to in-frame rearrangements. These files lack a portion of the clones; in checked studies, under half of the deficit traces to unresolved V genes, and the cause of the others is not known. For V, J and clone size, that table is used; D and trimming come from the DNA. The sample table shows about 2.2 million clones, and approximately 92% are seen once. The ten largest clones take up roughly 1.7% of the sample.

The CDR3 holds 15 amino acids from the cysteine to the phenylalanine. Only the CDR3 DNA stays, 45 bases, in frame from base 1. CDR1 SGHRS and CDR2 YFSETQ were looked up in the germline V gene. V gives up 0 bases and J gives up 5 bases, and the segment between their germline ends measures 14 bases. Study-wide conclusions, independent of this receptor: Compared with non-shared clonotypes, the clonotypes found in all four sorted-subset donors had higher generation probabilities. Because the study included a small number of donors, the genetic and exposure-history diversity represented was limited. Based on pairwise subsampling, the degree of clonotype sharing among donors was expected to be affected by sequencing depth. When a handful of donors were compared, the shared fraction of clonotypes was about 5.2% for naive CD4, 3.5% for naive CD8, 2% to 2.5% for memory CD4, and about 0.36% for memory CD8. Naive subsets generally had larger estimated clonotype richness than memory subsets did. Rarefaction of sorted-subset datasets indicated incomplete sequencing despite the large sequencing depth. Only blood was sampled, and tissue TCR repertoires likely differ from those in blood.

CD8 naive samples consisted of CD45RO-negative cells that were positively selected for CCR7, yielding a CD45RA+CCR7+ population without TemRA cells. The donors were healthy, HIV-negative adults with no recently reported acute infections or vaccinations. Every donor was a Caucasian adult living in Nashville, Tennessee, USA. Blood was obtained by leukapheresis, after which PBMCs were separated by Ficoll-Histopaque density gradient centrifugation and cryopreserved in liquid nitrogen vapor phase. Analytical flow cytometry was used to check the purity and quantity of each magnetically sorted T cell population. Each sorted fraction had its genomic DNA isolated and then quantified by UV absorbance on a Nanodrop 2000c. About this clone itself: Its specific antigen is unknown. One base away there is no much larger clone; base qualities are not given.

Here the chain combines TRBV5-1 and TRBJ1-2; TRBD1 is a weak D gene call, 6 bases matching. The receptor comes from a man aged 18-30 years in good health. Some clones in this sample may be carry-over from other donors' samples. The specimen sequenced was naive CD8+ T cells from PBMCs. What the cell subset or site label conveys for this sample: CD45RA+CCR7+. The CDR3 here reads CASSLDRVGQYGYTF. The nucleotide sequence reads as follows: TGCGCCAGCAGCTTGGACAGGGTCGGTCAATATGGCTACACCTTC.